These 23 T cell receptor beta chains share one sample of origin, sequenced in a study of post-analysis software for immune sequencing data. Notes on the study in general: TRBV5-6, TRBV5-1 and TRBV20-1 belonged to a set of a few TRBV segments that were more frequent in patients than controls.

Unique molecular identifiers were carried by the TCR beta cDNA libraries. TCRdb fed the PCR reads into MiXCR, producing one record per CDR3 protein. The data contain 740,000 or so distinct CDR3 sequences, 53% of them singletons. These TCRs are of unknown antigen specificity. Sequenced: blood. The receptor source for this set is a girl aged 5 to 17 with multiple sclerosis.

The rearrangement joins TRBV7-6 to TRBJ2-6; 9 nucleotides match TRBD1. The CDR3 extends over 17 amino acids. Germline CDR1 reads SGHVS; CDR2 reads FNYEAQ. V trimming: 5 bases; J trimming: 1 base; junction bases outside the gene matches: 6. The CDR3 DNA follows: TGTGCCAGCAGCCGAACGACAGGGGGATCTGGGGCCAACGTCCTGACTTTC. Residues: CASSRTTGGSGANVLTF.

V and J are TRBV7-9 and TRBJ2-1; D is ambiguous. V was pared by 2 bases and J by 8 bases, with 13 bases between. This CDR3 contains 14 residues. From germline, CDR1 is SEHNR and CDR2 FQNEAQ (reference sequence). The CDR3 here is CASSLKESVDEQFF. In DNA form, the CDR3 reads TGTGCCAGCAGCTTAAAGGAGAGTGTCGATGAGCAGTTCTTC.

This clonotype was seen a few times. This chain connects TRBV7-2 to TRBJ2-5, with 9 nucleotides matching TRBD1. CDR3 length equals 14 residues. Germline CDR1 SGHTA, CDR2 FQGNSA. Losses at the gene ends were 3 bases for V and 7 bases for J; bases not matched to a gene: 6. CDR3 nucleotide sequence: TGTGCCAGCAGCTTTAACAGGGGGCGCGGGACCCAGTACTTC. Its protein is CASSFNRGRGTQYF.

V usage is TRBV11-2 and J usage is TRBJ1-2; TRBD1 might be the D (6 bases). Per germline, CDR1 SGHAT and CDR2 FQNNGV. The CDR3 contains 20 residues. V lost 5 bases and J 0 bases, leaving 28 bases between the germline ends. The CDR3 sequence: CASSPHDRDTFQVANYGYTF. The DNA of the CDR3 is TGTGCCAGCAGCCCCCATGACCGGGACACCTTTCAAGTAGCTAACTATGGCTACACCTTC.

J is TRBJ2-3 and V is TRBV20-1; tentatively, D is TRBD1 (5 bases). Trimming shortened V by 1 base and J by 4 bases, and 15 bases separated the two germline ends. This CDR3 comprises 15 residues. Germline CDR1 is DFQATT and CDR2 is SNEGSKA (reference sequence). CDR3 DNA: TGCAGTGCTAGAGCTTGGGGCTTAGGAGCAGATACGCAGTATTTT. Amino acids: CSARAWGLGADTQYF.

The chain has TRBV5-1 and TRBJ2-1; 10 bases map to TRBD2. Germline assignment: CDR1 SGHRS and CDR2 YFSETQ. V lost 5 bases and J lost 5; bases outside the gene matches: 7. The CDR3 has 15 residues. The CDR3: CASRLLSGRDNEQFF. The CDR3, as DNA: TGCGCCAGCAGGTTGCTCAGCGGGAGGGACAATGAGCAGTTCTTC.

The V and J genes are TRBV27 and TRBJ1-2; no reliable D call. V dropped 8 bases and J dropped 8 bases, with 21 bases sitting between them. The CDR3 loop spans 14 amino acids. Germline values: CDR1 MNHEY, CDR2 SMNVEV (reference sequence). The CDR3 is CASCHSVPLGGYTF. In DNA, the CDR3 is TGTGCCAGCTGCCACTCCGTCCCGTTGGGGGGCTACACCTTC.

This sequence joins TRBV10-3 and TRBJ1-5, with D uncertain. V lost 2 bases to trimming and J lost 9 bases, with 5 bases between them. Per the germline V gene, CDR1 is ENHRY and CDR2 is SYGVKD. The CDR3 sequence is 11 residues long. CDR3 protein: CAISEGPPQHF. The DNA of the CDR3 is TGTGCCATCAGTGAGGGTCCGCCCCAGCATTTT.

The genes are TRBV29-1 and TRBJ1-5; D gene ambiguous. Trimming left V 8 bases short and J 9 bases short, with 14 bases between. In germline, CDR1 is SQVTM, CDR2 ANQGSEA. The CDR3 contains 11 residues. This CDR3 is CSPPGLSPQHF. As DNA, the CDR3 is TGCAGCCCCCCCGGCCTTTCGCCCCAGCATTTT.

The chain joins TRBV12-3 or TRBV12-4 to TRBJ1-1, with D perhaps matching TRBD1 (6 bases). Trimming removed 1 base from V and 0 bases from J, with 15 bases in between. CDR3 length: 17 residues. The CDR3 here is CASSLVQGGLMNTEAFF. The CDR3 region has the DNA TGTGCCAGCAGTTTAGTACAGGGCGGGTTGATGAACACTGAAGCTTTCTTT.

The rearrangement uses TRBV29-1 and TRBJ2-7; 10 nucleotides line up with TRBD1. Germline V gene sequence: CDR1 SQVTM, CDR2 ANQGSEA. V dropped 7 bases and J dropped 4; count of bases not matched to a gene: 7. This CDR3 is built from 13 residues. The CDR3 sequence is CSAGQGEAYEQYF. Here the CDR3 DNA reads TGCAGCGCTGGACAGGGGGAGGCTTACGAGCAGTACTTC.

This sequence joins TRBV20-1 and TRBJ2-7; no definite D call. CDR1 is DFQATT, CDR2 SNEGSKA, per germline (reference sequence). The CDR3 has 15 amino acids. V lost 0 bases and J 0 bases, leaving 12 bases between the germline ends. The CDR3: CSARDGGKSSYEQYF. In DNA form, the CDR3 reads TGCAGTGCTAGAGATGGTGGAAAAAGCTCCTACGAGCAGTACTTC.

The chain recombines TRBV20-1 with TRBJ1-6; possible D gene TRBD1, 6 bases. CDR1 and CDR2 from the germline V gene are DFQATT and SNEGSKA (reference sequence). V lost 3 bases and J 9 bases, leaving 15 bases between the germline ends. The CDR3 has 14 amino acids. Here the CDR3 DNA reads TGCAGTGCTAGGTTACAGGGTTTGCGTTCACCCCTCCACTTT. Translating it yields CSARLQGLRSPLHF.

V and J are TRBV24-1 and TRBJ2-3; 8 bases map to TRBD1. This CDR3 comprises 14 residues. Trimming cost V 4 bases and J 5 bases; bases outside gene matches: 4. Germline CDR1 and CDR2: KGHDR and SFDVKD. The CDR3 sequence: CATSDPTGGDTQYF. DNA of the CDR3: TGTGCCACCAGTGACCCTACAGGGGGAGATACGCAGTATTTT.

Comments on this clonotype: This sequence may be a read error, since a much larger clone differs from it by one base. The rearrangement joins TRBV11-2 to TRBJ2-1; D unclear. Deletions cut 6 bases from V and 6 bases from J, with 18 bases between. In germline, CDR1 is SGHAT, CDR2 FQNNGV. CDR3 length: 15 amino acids. The CDR3 bases are TGTGCCAGCAGGGCGCAGGCAAGGGTCAGCAATGAGCAGTTCTTC. Translation: CASRAQARVSNEQFF.

A few counts support this clonotype. V gene TRBV9 combines with J gene TRBJ2-5; D is undetermined. The CDR3 runs to 16 residues. Trimming stripped 0 bases from V and 5 bases from J, with 17 bases between. Germline CDR1 reads SGDLS; CDR2 reads YYNGEE. The CDR3 reads CASSVDMKVQGETQYF. CDR3 in DNA: TGTGCCAGCAGCGTAGATATGAAGGTCCAAGGGGAGACCCAGTACTTC.

The chain has TRBV12-3 or TRBV12-4 and TRBJ1-2; D is uncertain. V was shortened by 5 bases and J by 4 bases, with 17 bases between the two germline ends. The CDR3 contains 15 residues. The CDR3 reads CASSPLGQRGYGYTF. The CDR3 DNA is TGTGCCAGCAGTCCCCTTGGGCAGCGGGGCTATGGCTACACCTTC.

The V call is TRBV24-1, the J call TRBJ2-3; possibly TRBD2 for D (6 bases). Trimming took 3 bases from V and 2 from J, leaving 11 bases between them. The CDR3 extends over 15 amino acids. The germline CDR1 and CDR2 sequences are KGHDR and SFDVKD. CDR3: CATSDGRLVTDTQYF. In DNA, the CDR3 is TGTGCCACCAGTGATGGGCGACTAGTCACAGATACGCAGTATTTT.

The chain combines TRBV12-3 or TRBV12-4 with TRBJ1-5; perhaps TRBD1 as D (5 bases). The CDR3 contains 15 residues. Trimming removed 0 bases from V and 11 bases from J, with 17 bases in between. This chain's CDR3 is CASSLAPGSLGAQHF. The CDR3 coding sequence is TGTGCCAGCAGTTTAGCGCCCGGCAGTCTGGGGGCCCAGCATTTT.

The rearrangement joins TRBV7-2 to TRBJ2-2; D unresolved. Trimming took 1 base from V and 6 from J, leaving 3 bases between them. Germline V gene data show CDR1 as SGHTA and CDR2 as FQGNSA. The CDR3 has 12 residues. CDR3 in DNA: TGTGCCAGCAGCTTAGAGGCCGGGGAGCTGTTTTTT. Its protein product is CASSLEAGELFF. Full variable domain (missing parts from reference TRBV7-2 and TRBJ2-2): GAGVSQSPSNKVTEKGKDVELRCDPISGHTALYWYRQSLGQGLEFLIYFQGNSAPDKSGLPSDRFSAERTGGSVSTLTIQRTQQEDSAVYLCASSLEAGELFFGEGSRLTVL.

The chain combines TRBV7-9 with TRBJ2-4; a possible D gene is TRBD1 (6 bases). Germline loops: CDR1 SEHNR, CDR2 FQNEAQ (reference sequence). V was shortened by 5 bases and J by 6 bases, with 14 bases between the two germline ends. This CDR3 has 14 residues. CDR3 sequence reads: CASSQQGVGNIQYF. CDR3 DNA: TGTGCCAGCAGCCAACAGGGAGTCGGAAACATTCAGTACTTC.

V is TRBV12-3 or TRBV12-4 and J is TRBJ1-1; D is undetermined. The CDR3 consists of 15 residues. V was clipped by 5 bases and J by 1 base, with 14 bases between them. CDR3: CASSPSWSSNTEAFF. CDR3 DNA: TGTGCCAGCAGTCCTAGCTGGTCCTCGAACACTGAAGCTTTCTTT.

This chain links TRBV5-6 with TRBJ2-5; D ambiguous. Gene TRBJ2-7 matches the end of the DNA better, so the J call may be wrong. Germline CDR1 SGHDT, CDR2 YYEEEE. The CDR3 has 14 amino acids. CDR3 coding DNA: TGTGCCAGCAGCCCGGCTGGAAGGGTTCCCGAGCAGTACTTC. Translated: CASSPAGRVPEQYF.